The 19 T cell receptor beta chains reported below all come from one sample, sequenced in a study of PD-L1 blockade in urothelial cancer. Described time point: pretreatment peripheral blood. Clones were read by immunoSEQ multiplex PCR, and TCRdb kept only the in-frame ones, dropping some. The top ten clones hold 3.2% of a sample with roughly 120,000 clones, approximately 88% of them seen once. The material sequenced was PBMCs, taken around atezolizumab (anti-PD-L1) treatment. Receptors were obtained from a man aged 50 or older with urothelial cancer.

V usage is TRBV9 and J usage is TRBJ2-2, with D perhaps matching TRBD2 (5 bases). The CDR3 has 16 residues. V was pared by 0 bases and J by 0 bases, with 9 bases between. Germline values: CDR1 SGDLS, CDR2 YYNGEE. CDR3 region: CASSVGVGANTGELFF. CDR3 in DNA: TGTGCCAGCAGCGTAGGGGTGGGAGCGAACACCGGGGAGCTGTTTTTT.

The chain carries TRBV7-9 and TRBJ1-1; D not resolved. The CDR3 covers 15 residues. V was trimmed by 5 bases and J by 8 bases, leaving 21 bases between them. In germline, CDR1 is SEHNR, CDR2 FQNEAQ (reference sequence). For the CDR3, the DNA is TGTGCCAGCAGCCAAGGAAGTGGGAGTTGGAGAGAAGCTTTCTTT. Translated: CASSQGSGSWREAFF.

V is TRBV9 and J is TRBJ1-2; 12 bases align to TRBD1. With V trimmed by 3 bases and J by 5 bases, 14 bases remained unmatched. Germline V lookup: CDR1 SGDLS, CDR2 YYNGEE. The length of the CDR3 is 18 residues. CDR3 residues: CASSANPGQGAYRYGYTF. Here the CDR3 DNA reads TGTGCCAGCAGCGCGAATCCGGGACAGGGGGCGTACCGGTATGGCTACACCTTC.

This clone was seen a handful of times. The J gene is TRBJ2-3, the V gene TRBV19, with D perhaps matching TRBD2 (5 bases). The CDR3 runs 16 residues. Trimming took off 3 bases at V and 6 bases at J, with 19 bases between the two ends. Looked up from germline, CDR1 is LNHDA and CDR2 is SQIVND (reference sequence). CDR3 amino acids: CASSMRSSNKGDTQYF. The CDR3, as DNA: TGTGCCAGTAGTATGAGGTCTAGCAATAAAGGGGATACGCAGTATTTT.

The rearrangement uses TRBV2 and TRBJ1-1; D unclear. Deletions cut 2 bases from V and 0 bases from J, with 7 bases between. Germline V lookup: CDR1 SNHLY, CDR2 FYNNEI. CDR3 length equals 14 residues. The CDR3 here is CASSEPGMNTEAFF. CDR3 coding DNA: TGTGCCAGCAGTGAACCGGGAATGAACACTGAAGCTTTCTTT. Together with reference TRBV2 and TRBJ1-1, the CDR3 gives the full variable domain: EPEVTQTPSHQVTQMGQEVILRCVPISNHLYFYWYRQILGQKVEFLVSFYNNEISEKSEIFDDQFSVERPDGSNFTLKIRSTKLEDSAMYFCASSEPGMNTEAFFGQGTRLTVV.

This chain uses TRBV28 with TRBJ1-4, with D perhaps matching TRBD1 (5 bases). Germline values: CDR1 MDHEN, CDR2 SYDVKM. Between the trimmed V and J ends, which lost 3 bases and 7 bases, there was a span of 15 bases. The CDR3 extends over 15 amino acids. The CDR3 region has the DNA TGTGCCAGCAGTTTCTCCCCCCAGGGAGGTGAAAAACTGTTTTTT. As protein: CASSFSPQGGEKLFF. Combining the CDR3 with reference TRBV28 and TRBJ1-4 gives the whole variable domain DVKVTQSSRYLVKRTGEKVFLECVQDMDHENMFWYRQDPGLGLRLIYFSYDVKMKEKGDIPEGYSVSREKKERFSLILESASTNQTSMYLCASSFSPQGGEKLFFGSGTQLSVL.

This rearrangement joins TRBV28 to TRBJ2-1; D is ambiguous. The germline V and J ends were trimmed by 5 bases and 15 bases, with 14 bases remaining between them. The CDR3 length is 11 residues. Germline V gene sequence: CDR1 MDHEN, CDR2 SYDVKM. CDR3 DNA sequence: TGTGCCAGCAGTGCCACAATGTATCCGTTCTTC. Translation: CASSATMYPFF.

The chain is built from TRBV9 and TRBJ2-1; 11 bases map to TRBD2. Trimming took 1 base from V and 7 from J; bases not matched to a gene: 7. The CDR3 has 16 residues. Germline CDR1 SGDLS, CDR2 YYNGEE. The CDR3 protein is CASSVSWTSGPNEQFF. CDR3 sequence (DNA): TGTGCCAGCAGCGTATCCTGGACTAGCGGGCCTAATGAGCAGTTCTTC.

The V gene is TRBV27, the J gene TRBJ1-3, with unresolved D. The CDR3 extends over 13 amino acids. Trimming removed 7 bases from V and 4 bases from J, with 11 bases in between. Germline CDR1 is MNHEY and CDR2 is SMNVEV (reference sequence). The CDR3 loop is CASTKTGGNTIYF. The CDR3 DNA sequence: TGTGCCAGCACCAAGACTGGGGGAAACACCATATATTTT.

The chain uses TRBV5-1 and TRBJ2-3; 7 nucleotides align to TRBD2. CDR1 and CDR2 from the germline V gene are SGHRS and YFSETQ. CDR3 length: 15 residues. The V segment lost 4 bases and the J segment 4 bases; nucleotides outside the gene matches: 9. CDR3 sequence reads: CASSGGTKRPDTQYF. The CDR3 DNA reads TGCGCCAGCAGCGGCGGGACTAAGCGACCAGATACGCAGTATTTT.

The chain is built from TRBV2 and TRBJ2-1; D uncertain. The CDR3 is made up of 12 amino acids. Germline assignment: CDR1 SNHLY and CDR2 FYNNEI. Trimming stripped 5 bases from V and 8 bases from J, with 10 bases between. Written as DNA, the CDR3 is TGTGCCAGCAGTCTAGACGGCGATGAGCAGTTCTTC. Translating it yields CASSLDGDEQFF. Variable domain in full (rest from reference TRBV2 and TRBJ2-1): EPEVTQTPSHQVTQMGQEVILRCVPISNHLYFYWYRQILGQKVEFLVSFYNNEISEKSEIFDDQFSVERPDGSNFTLKIRSTKLEDSAMYFCASSLDGDEQFFGPGTRLTVL.

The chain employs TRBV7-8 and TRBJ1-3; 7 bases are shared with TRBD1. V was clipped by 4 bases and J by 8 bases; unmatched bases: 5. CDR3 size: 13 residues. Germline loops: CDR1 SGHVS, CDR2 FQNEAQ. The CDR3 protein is CASSSRGEDTIYF. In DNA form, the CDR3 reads TGTGCCAGCAGCTCCAGGGGGGAAGACACCATATATTTT.

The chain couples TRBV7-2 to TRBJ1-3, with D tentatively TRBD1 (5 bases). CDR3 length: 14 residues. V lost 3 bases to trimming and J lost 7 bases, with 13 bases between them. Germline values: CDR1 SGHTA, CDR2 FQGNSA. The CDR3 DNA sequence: TGTGCCAGCAGCTTTGGGGGGGGGTGGAACACCATATATTTT. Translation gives CASSFGGGWNTIYF.

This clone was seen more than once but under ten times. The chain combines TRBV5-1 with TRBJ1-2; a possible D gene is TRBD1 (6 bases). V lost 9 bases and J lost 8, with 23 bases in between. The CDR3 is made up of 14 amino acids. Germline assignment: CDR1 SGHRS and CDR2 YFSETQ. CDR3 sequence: CATSSRGGQAGYTF. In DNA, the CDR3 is TGCGCCACCTCTAGCAGGGGTGGCCAAGCGGGCTACACCTTC.

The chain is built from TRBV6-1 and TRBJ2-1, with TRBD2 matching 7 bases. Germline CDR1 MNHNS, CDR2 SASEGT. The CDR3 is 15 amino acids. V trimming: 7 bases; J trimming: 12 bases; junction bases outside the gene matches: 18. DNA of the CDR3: TGTGCCAGCATGAGGTCGCGCGGGAGCCCCGAAGGGCAGTTCTTC. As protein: CASMRSRGSPEGQFF.

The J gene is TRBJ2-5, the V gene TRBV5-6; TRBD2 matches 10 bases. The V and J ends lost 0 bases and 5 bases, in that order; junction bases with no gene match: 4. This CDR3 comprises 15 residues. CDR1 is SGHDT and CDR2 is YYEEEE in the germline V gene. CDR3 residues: CASSLGLAGVETQYF. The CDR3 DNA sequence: TGTGCCAGCAGCTTGGGTCTAGCGGGAGTCGAGACCCAGTACTTC.

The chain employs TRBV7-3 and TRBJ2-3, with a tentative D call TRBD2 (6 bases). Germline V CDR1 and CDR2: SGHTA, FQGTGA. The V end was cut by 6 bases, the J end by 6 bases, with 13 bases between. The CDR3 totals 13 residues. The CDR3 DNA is TGTGCCAGCAGGAACACCGCGGGGGATACGCAGTATTTT. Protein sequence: CASRNTAGDTQYF. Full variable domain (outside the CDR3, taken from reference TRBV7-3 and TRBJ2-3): GAGVSQTPSNKVTEKGKYVELRCDPISGHTALYWYRQSLGQGPEFLIYFQGTGAADDSGLPNDRFFAVRPEGSVSTLKIQRTERGDSAVYLCASRNTAGDTQYFGPGTRLTVL.

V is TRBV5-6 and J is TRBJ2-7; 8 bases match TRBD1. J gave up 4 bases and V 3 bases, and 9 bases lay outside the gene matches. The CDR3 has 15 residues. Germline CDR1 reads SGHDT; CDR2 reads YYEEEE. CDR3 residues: CASSSRGHVGYEQYF. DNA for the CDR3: TGTGCCAGCAGCTCCAGGGGGCACGTCGGGTACGAGCAGTACTTC.

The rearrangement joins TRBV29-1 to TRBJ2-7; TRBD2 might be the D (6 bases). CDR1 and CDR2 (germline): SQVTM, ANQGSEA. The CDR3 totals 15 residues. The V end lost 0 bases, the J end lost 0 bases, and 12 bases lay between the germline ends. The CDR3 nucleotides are TGCAGCGTTGAAGAGGAGGGGCGGTACTCCTACGAGCAGTACTTC. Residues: CSVEEEGRYSYEQYF.